What follows are 5 T cell receptor beta chains derived from one specimen sequenced in a study of control samples from healthy donors and cancer patients. Repertoires were generated with immunoSEQ multiplex PCR, while TCRdb's copy carries only in-frame clones and drops some. The repertoire holds 200,000 to 250,000 clones, with roughly 94% as singletons. The sample comprised blood. These receptor sequences come from a man aged 45-65 years in good health.

V gene TRBV7-9 combines with J gene TRBJ2-1; TRBD2 matches 8 bases. The J segment lost 10 bases and the V segment lost 5 bases, leaving 13 bases of the junction unmatched. This CDR3 comprises 15 residues. CDR1 and CDR2 from the germline V gene are SEHNR and FQNEAQ (reference sequence). The CDR3 sequence is CASSKTGGLASEQFF. The CDR3, as DNA: TGTGCCAGCAGCAAGACTGGCGGACTAGCCAGCGAGCAGTTCTTC.

The rearrangement uses TRBV7-2 and TRBJ2-1; 14 bases fit TRBD2. In germline, CDR1 is SGHTA, CDR2 FQGNSA. V was pared by 5 bases and J by 3 bases, with 6 bases of the junction left unmatched. The CDR3 runs to 17 residues. CDR3 sequence: CASSLTGLAGVYNEQFF. For the CDR3, the DNA is TGTGCCAGCAGCCTGACGGGACTAGCGGGGGTCTACAATGAGCAGTTCTTC.

The chain carries TRBV28 and TRBJ2-3; 7 nucleotides match TRBD2. With 2 bases clipped from V and 3 bases from J, the junction kept 8 bases outside the gene matches. The CDR3 covers 16 residues. Looked up from germline, CDR1 is MDHEN and CDR2 is SYDVKM. The CDR3 region has the DNA TGTGCCAGCAGTTTAAACGCGGGGGTTACAACAGATACGCAGTATTTT. Amino acid sequence: CASSLNAGVTTDTQYF.

This chain's CDR3 is CASRATGSNQPQHF. As DNA, the CDR3 is TGCGCCAGCAGGGCGACAGGGAGCAATCAGCCCCAGCATTTT. This rearrangement joins TRBV10-2 to TRBJ1-5; 7 bases are shared with TRBD1. The CDR3 covers 14 residues. Germline-derived CDR1 and CDR2 are WSHSY and SAAADI. V shed 6 bases, J shed 1 base, and the junction held 3 bases outside the gene matches.

This clone has only a few counts. The chain employs TRBV5-4 and TRBJ1-6; D might be TRBD1 (5 bases). Trimming removed 4 bases from V and 9 bases from J, with 17 bases in between. The CDR3 has 15 amino acids. Germline values: CDR1 SGHNT, CDR2 YYREEE (reference sequence). CDR3 bases: TGTGCCAGCAGCCCTCCAGACGGGAGGGGTTCACCCCTCCACTTT. This sequence encodes CASSPPDGRGSPLHF.